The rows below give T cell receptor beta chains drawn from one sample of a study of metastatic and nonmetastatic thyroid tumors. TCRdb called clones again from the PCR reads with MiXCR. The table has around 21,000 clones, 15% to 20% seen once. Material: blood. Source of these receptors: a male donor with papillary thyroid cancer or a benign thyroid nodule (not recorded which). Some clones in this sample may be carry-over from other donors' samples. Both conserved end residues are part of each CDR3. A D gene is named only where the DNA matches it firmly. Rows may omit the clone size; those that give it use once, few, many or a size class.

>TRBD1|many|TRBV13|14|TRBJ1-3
TGTGCCAGCAGCCTAGACAGGGAGGCGAACACCATATATTTT
CASSLDREANTIYF
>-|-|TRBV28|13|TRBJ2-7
TGTGCCAGCACCCAGGGGTCCTCCTACGAGCAGTACTTC
CASTQGSSYEQYF
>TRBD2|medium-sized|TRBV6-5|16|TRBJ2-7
TGTGCCAGCAGTTACTTTGGGCTAGCGGGGGGCCACGAGCAGTACTTC
CASSYFGLAGGHEQYF
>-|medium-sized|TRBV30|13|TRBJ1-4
TGTGCCTGGAGCGCGGGAGTAAATGAAAAACTGTTTTTT
CAWSAGVNEKLFF
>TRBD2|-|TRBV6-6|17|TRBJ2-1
TGTGCCAGCAGTTATGGGGCTAGCGGGAGATTCTACAATGAGCAGTTCTTC
CASSYGASGRFYNEQFF
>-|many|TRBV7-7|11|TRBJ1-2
TGTGCTAGCAGCTTAACCTTCGGCTACACCTTC
CASSLTFGYTF
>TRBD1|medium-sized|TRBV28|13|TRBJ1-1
TGTGCCATGCGACAGGGGCGGAACACTGAAGCTTTCTTT
CAMRQGRNTEAFF
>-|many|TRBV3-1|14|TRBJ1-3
TGTGCCAGCAGCCGCCAGACCGGAGGAAACACCATATATTTT
CASSRQTGGNTIYF
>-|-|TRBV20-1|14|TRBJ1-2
TGCAGTTCTAGAGATTGGGGGGGCAACTATGGCTACACCTTC
CSSRDWGGNYGYTF
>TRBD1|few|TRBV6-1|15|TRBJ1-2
TGTGCCAGCAGTGGAATCTTACAGGGGAACTATGGCTACACCTTC
CASSGILQGNYGYTF
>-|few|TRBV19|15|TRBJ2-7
TGTGCCAGTAGTATTACCGAGGGGCGTGAATACGAGCAGTACTTC
CASSITEGREYEQYF
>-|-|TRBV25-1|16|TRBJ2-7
TGTGCCAGCAGTGAATCCCCCAGCTCGGGATGGTACGAGCAGTACTTC
CASSESPSSGWYEQYF
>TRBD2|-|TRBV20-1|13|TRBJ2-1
TGCAGTGCTAGGGTTAGCGGGATGGTTGAGCAGTTCTTC
CSARVSGMVEQFF
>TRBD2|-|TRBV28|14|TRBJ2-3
TGTGCCAGCTCCTTCCTAGCGGGCACAGATACGCAGTATTTT
CASSFLAGTDTQYF
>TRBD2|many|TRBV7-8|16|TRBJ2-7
TGTGCCAGCAGCCCTCTGGGGGGGGGGGACTCCTACGAGCAGTACTTC
CASSPLGGGDSYEQYF
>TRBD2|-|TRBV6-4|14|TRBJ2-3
TGTGCCAGCAGTTACGGGACTATCACGGATACGCAGTATTTT
CASSYGTITDTQYF
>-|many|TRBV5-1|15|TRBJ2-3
TGCGCCAGCAGCTTGGAGCGGCTAGCGACAGATACGCAGTATTTT
CASSLERLATDTQYF
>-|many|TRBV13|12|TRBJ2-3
TGTGCCAGCAGCCCAAGCACAGATACGCAGTATTTT
CASSPSTDTQYF
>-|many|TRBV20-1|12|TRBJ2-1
TGCAGTGCCCCCGGGACTTACAATGAGCAGTTCTTC
CSAPGTYNEQFF
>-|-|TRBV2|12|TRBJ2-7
TGTGCCACCTCGGAGGCGGAGGGCGAGCAGTACTTC
CATSEAEGEQYF
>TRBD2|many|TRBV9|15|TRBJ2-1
TGTGCCAGCAGCGTTACTAGCGGCAAAGGGAATGAGCAGTTCTTC
CASSVTSGKGNEQFF
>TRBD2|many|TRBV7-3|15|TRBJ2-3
TGTGCCAGCAGCCTCAATGGGAGGGGAACAGATACGCAGTATTTT
CASSLNGRGTDTQYF
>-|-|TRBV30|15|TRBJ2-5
TGTGCCTGGAGTGTACTTGGGGGAAGGGAAGAGACCCAGTACTTC
CAWSVLGGREETQYF